These T cell receptor beta chains were read from a single sample in a study of T cell clonotyping in hematopoietic cell transplantation. Profiled with immunoSEQ multiplex PCR; TCRdb holds only in-frame clones, not every one. The sample has approximately 5,800 clones, around 82% seen once. The input for sequencing was peripheral blood mononuclear cells, taken 30 days after allogeneic stem cell transplant. The receptor source for this set is a male patient over 55 who had an allogeneic stem cell transplant from an unrelated donor, so the T cells may come from the graft donor. Some clones in this sample may be carry-over from other donors' samples. The CDR3 runs from the conserved cysteine through the conserved F or W. A D gene is named only where the DNA matches it firmly. The size field is filled for only some rows; it gives once, few, many or a size class.

d_gene: NA; v_gene: TRBV10-1; j_gene: TRBJ1-2; abundance: NA; CDR3nt: TGCGCCAGCAAGCCGGTTCGGGGCCCGGGGTATGGCTACACCTTC; CDR3aa: CASKPVRGPGYGYTF
d_gene: TRBD1; v_gene: TRBV11-3; j_gene: TRBJ2-3; abundance: NA; CDR3nt: TGTGCCAGCAGCCTCTCCGGGACAGGAGGTGATACGCAGTATTTT; CDR3aa: CASSLSGTGGDTQYF
d_gene: TRBD1; v_gene: TRBV6-5; j_gene: TRBJ1-1; abundance: once; CDR3nt: TGTGCCAGCAGCGACAGGACAGGGGCGCACACTGAAGCTTTCTTT; CDR3aa: CASSDRTGAHTEAFF
d_gene: NA; v_gene: TRBV6-5; j_gene: TRBJ1-2; abundance: NA; CDR3nt: TGTGCCAGCACCCTGGGTCGGGGTGGCTATGGCTACACCTTC; CDR3aa: CASTLGRGGYGYTF
d_gene: NA; v_gene: TRBV5-1; j_gene: TRBJ1-2; abundance: NA; CDR3nt: TGCGCCAGCCGCTATGAATTACGGACGTATCATGGCTACACCTTC; CDR3aa: CASRYELRTYHGYTF
d_gene: TRBD1; v_gene: TRBV7-3; j_gene: TRBJ2-2; abundance: NA; CDR3nt: TGTGCCAGCAGCTTTACAGGGGGCGCAGACACCGGGGAGCTGTTTTTT; CDR3aa: CASSFTGGADTGELFF
d_gene: NA; v_gene: TRBV29-1; j_gene: TRBJ2-7; abundance: NA; CDR3nt: TGCAGCGCGGACAGTGCGAGCTCCTACGAGCAGTACTTC; CDR3aa: CSADSASSYEQYF
d_gene: NA; v_gene: TRBV5-1; j_gene: TRBJ2-7; abundance: NA; CDR3nt: TGCGCCAGCAGCTCGGGACAACGAGGGCTCGAGCAGTACTTC; CDR3aa: CASSSGQRGLEQYF
d_gene: TRBD1; v_gene: TRBV5-1; j_gene: TRBJ1-2; abundance: once; CDR3nt: TGCGCCAGCAGCTTTAACCCGGGACAGGGGGATCATGGCTACACCTTC; CDR3aa: CASSFNPGQGDHGYTF
d_gene: NA; v_gene: TRBV5-8; j_gene: TRBJ1-5; abundance: few; CDR3nt: TGTGCCAGCAGCAATTACCAGGGGCTAATAAGGGGCAATCAGCCCCAGCATTTT; CDR3aa: CASSNYQGLIRGNQPQHF
d_gene: NA; v_gene: TRBV19; j_gene: TRBJ1-1; abundance: NA; CDR3nt: TGTGCCACCATCCAATCGGGGTACACTGAAGCTTTCTTT; CDR3aa: CATIQSGYTEAFF
d_gene: NA; v_gene: TRBV25-1; j_gene: TRBJ2-3; abundance: NA; CDR3nt: TGTGCCAGCAGTGAAACTTCAGTAAGGACAGCCCAGAGCCATACGCAGTATTTT; CDR3aa: CASSETSVRTAQSHTQYF
d_gene: NA; v_gene: TRBV6-6; j_gene: TRBJ1-1; abundance: once; CDR3nt: TGTGCCAGCAGTTACGCAGGTGAAGCTTTCTTT; CDR3aa: CASSYAGEAFF
d_gene: NA; v_gene: TRBV9; j_gene: TRBJ2-5; abundance: NA; CDR3nt: TGTGCCAGCAGCGTAGATCTGCGGGGAAGACAAGAGACCCAGTACTTC; CDR3aa: CASSVDLRGRQETQYF
d_gene: NA; v_gene: TRBV4-1; j_gene: TRBJ2-7; abundance: NA; CDR3nt: TGCGCCAGCAGCCAAGGTTTCGAGGCCTTCTACGAGCAGTACTTC; CDR3aa: CASSQGFEAFYEQYF
d_gene: NA; v_gene: TRBV14; j_gene: TRBJ1-2; abundance: NA; CDR3nt: TGTGCCAGCAGCCAAGATCAGAACTATGGCTACACCTTC; CDR3aa: CASSQDQNYGYTF
d_gene: TRBD1; v_gene: TRBV4-3; j_gene: TRBJ2-7; abundance: NA; CDR3nt: TGCGCCAGCAGCCACCGACAGGGGGACGCCTACGAGCAGTACTTC; CDR3aa: CASSHRQGDAYEQYF
d_gene: TRBD1; v_gene: TRBV5-6; j_gene: TRBJ2-1; abundance: NA; CDR3nt: TGTGCCAGCAGCTTGACCGCAGGGGGCGGGAATGAGCAGTTCTTC; CDR3aa: CASSLTAGGGNEQFF
d_gene: NA; v_gene: TRBV5-1; j_gene: TRBJ2-2; abundance: NA; CDR3nt: TGCGCCAGCAGCTCGCAGGTTACCGCGAACACCGGGGAGCTGTTTTTT; CDR3aa: CASSSQVTANTGELFF
d_gene: NA; v_gene: TRBV9; j_gene: TRBJ1-3; abundance: NA; CDR3nt: TGTGCCAGCAGCGTTGGGGGAAAAGGAGCTGGAAACACCATATATTTT; CDR3aa: CASSVGGKGAGNTIYF
d_gene: NA; v_gene: TRBV5-8; j_gene: TRBJ1-5; abundance: NA; CDR3nt: TGTGCCAGCACCCTTCGTAATCAGCCCCAGCATTTT; CDR3aa: CASTLRNQPQHF
d_gene: NA; v_gene: TRBV13; j_gene: TRBJ2-6; abundance: once; CDR3nt: TGTGCCAGCAGCTTAGCGGGCCATGCATCTGGGGCCAACGTCCTGACTTTC; CDR3aa: CASSLAGHASGANVLTF
d_gene: NA; v_gene: TRBV2; j_gene: TRBJ2-7; abundance: NA; CDR3nt: TGTGCCAGCAGATCGCAGGGGGGGACCTACGAGCAGTACTTC; CDR3aa: CASRSQGGTYEQYF
d_gene: NA; v_gene: TRBV19; j_gene: TRBJ1-5; abundance: NA; CDR3nt: TGTGCCAGTAGTATGTGGGGTCTGAATCAGCCCCAGCATTTT; CDR3aa: CASSMWGLNQPQHF
d_gene: NA; v_gene: TRBV5-6; j_gene: TRBJ2-7; abundance: NA; CDR3nt: TGTGCCAGCAGCAGAGGCGGCCCGAGCTCCTACGAGCAGTACTTC; CDR3aa: CASSRGGPSSYEQYF
d_gene: NA; v_gene: TRBV6-1; j_gene: TRBJ1-1; abundance: NA; CDR3nt: TGTGCCAGCAGTGATGAAAGCACTGAAGCTTTCTTT; CDR3aa: CASSDESTEAFF
d_gene: NA; v_gene: TRBV11-3; j_gene: TRBJ2-3; abundance: NA; CDR3nt: TGTGCCAGCAGCTTCAGATCAGATACGCAGTATTTT; CDR3aa: CASSFRSDTQYF
d_gene: TRBD1; v_gene: TRBV19; j_gene: TRBJ1-6; abundance: NA; CDR3nt: TGTGCCAGTAGTATCAGGGGGAGCTCCTATAATTCACCCCTCCACTTT; CDR3aa: CASSIRGSSYNSPLHF
d_gene: NA; v_gene: TRBV6-4; j_gene: TRBJ1-1; abundance: NA; CDR3nt: TGTGCCAGCAGTTCAGATTATGACAGAACGAACACTGAAGCTTTCTTT; CDR3aa: CASSSDYDRTNTEAFF
d_gene: NA; v_gene: TRBV19; j_gene: TRBJ2-6; abundance: NA; CDR3nt: TGTGCCAGTAGTATTCGAGGGGATGGGGCCAACGTCCTGACTTTC; CDR3aa: CASSIRGDGANVLTF
d_gene: TRBD2; v_gene: TRBV30; j_gene: TRBJ2-2; abundance: few; CDR3nt: TGTGCCTGGAGTGATAGCGGGAGGGCCTTCGGGGAGCTGTTTTTT; CDR3aa: CAWSDSGRAFGELFF
d_gene: NA; v_gene: TRBV13; j_gene: TRBJ2-1; abundance: NA; CDR3nt: TGTGCCAGCAGCCCTTTGACAGAACTCAATGAGCAGTTCTTC; CDR3aa: CASSPLTELNEQFF
d_gene: TRBD2; v_gene: TRBV7-2; j_gene: TRBJ2-5; abundance: NA; CDR3nt: TGTGCCAGCAGCTTGGGTTTGTCTAGCGGGAGCGAAGAGACCCAGTACTTC; CDR3aa: CASSLGLSSGSEETQYF
d_gene: TRBD1; v_gene: TRBV7-9; j_gene: TRBJ1-5; abundance: NA; CDR3nt: TGTGCCAGCAGCTTAGAAGGGGGCTCCCAGCATTTT; CDR3aa: CASSLEGGSQHF
d_gene: NA; v_gene: TRBV7-6; j_gene: TRBJ1-3; abundance: once; CDR3nt: TGTGCCAGCAGCTTAGCTTCTGGAAACACCATATATTTT; CDR3aa: CASSLASGNTIYF
d_gene: TRBD1; v_gene: TRBV11-2; j_gene: TRBJ2-5; abundance: NA; CDR3nt: TGTGCCAGCAGCCCTCACAGGGGATGGGAGACCCAGTACTTC; CDR3aa: CASSPHRGWETQYF
d_gene: TRBD1; v_gene: TRBV5-1; j_gene: TRBJ1-1; abundance: NA; CDR3nt: TGCGCCAGCAGCTTGGCCCCGGGACAGAGCTTGAACACTGAAGCTTTCTTT; CDR3aa: CASSLAPGQSLNTEAFF
d_gene: NA; v_gene: TRBV5-1; j_gene: TRBJ2-6; abundance: NA; CDR3nt: TGCGCCAGCAGCTCCTCGGGTGATGCTGGGGCCAACGTCCTGACTTTC; CDR3aa: CASSSSGDAGANVLTF
d_gene: TRBD1; v_gene: TRBV5-8; j_gene: TRBJ1-2; abundance: once; CDR3nt: TGTGCCAGCAGCTTGAATATGAACAGGGGATATGGCTACACCTTC; CDR3aa: CASSLNMNRGYGYTF
d_gene: NA; v_gene: TRBV4-1; j_gene: TRBJ1-3; abundance: few; CDR3nt: TGCGCCAGCAGCCAAGAGTCAGGGATAGGAAACACCATATATTTT; CDR3aa: CASSQESGIGNTIYF
d_gene: NA; v_gene: TRBV7-9; j_gene: TRBJ1-2; abundance: NA; CDR3nt: TGTGCCAGCAGCCCGGGCTTCTGGGGCGCGAGTGGCTACACCTTC; CDR3aa: CASSPGFWGASGYTF
d_gene: NA; v_gene: TRBV13; j_gene: TRBJ1-2; abundance: NA; CDR3nt: TGTGCCAGCAGTCAACAGACGGGGTCCTATGGCTACACCTTC; CDR3aa: CASSQQTGSYGYTF
d_gene: TRBD1; v_gene: TRBV5-1; j_gene: TRBJ1-1; abundance: NA; CDR3nt: TGCGCCAGCAGCTTGTTTGGACAGGGGCTAAGGAACACTGAAGCTTTCTTT; CDR3aa: CASSLFGQGLRNTEAFF
d_gene: NA; v_gene: TRBV19; j_gene: TRBJ1-3; abundance: NA; CDR3nt: TGTGCCAGTAGTCTGGGGAGCTCTGGAAACACCATATATTTT; CDR3aa: CASSLGSSGNTIYF
d_gene: TRBD1; v_gene: TRBV7-2; j_gene: TRBJ1-6; abundance: NA; CDR3nt: TGTGCCAGCAGCTTATACGGGGGACAGTTTAATTCACCCCTCCACTTT; CDR3aa: CASSLYGGQFNSPLHF
d_gene: TRBD1; v_gene: TRBV19; j_gene: TRBJ1-4; abundance: once; CDR3nt: TGTGCCAGTAGCATAACAGGGGCAACTAATGAAAAACTGTTTTTT; CDR3aa: CASSITGATNEKLFF
d_gene: NA; v_gene: TRBV11-3; j_gene: TRBJ2-5; abundance: NA; CDR3nt: TGTGCCAGCAGCTCTCACGACGGCCTCCAAGAGACCCAGTACTTC; CDR3aa: CASSSHDGLQETQYF
d_gene: TRBD1; v_gene: TRBV6-5; j_gene: TRBJ2-7; abundance: NA; CDR3nt: TGTGCCAGCAGTCCACGGACAGGGATCTCCTACGAGCAGTACTTC; CDR3aa: CASSPRTGISYEQYF
d_gene: NA; v_gene: TRBV7-2; j_gene: TRBJ1-2; abundance: medium-sized; CDR3nt: TGTGCCAGCAGCCAAACAGCTAACTATGGCTACACCTTC; CDR3aa: CASSQTANYGYTF
d_gene: TRBD2; v_gene: TRBV5-4; j_gene: TRBJ2-3; abundance: NA; CDR3nt: TGTGCCAGCAGCTCACGGACTAGCGGGGGATACACAGATACGCAGTATTTT; CDR3aa: CASSSRTSGGYTDTQYF
d_gene: NA; v_gene: TRBV11-3; j_gene: TRBJ2-6; abundance: NA; CDR3nt: TGTGCCAGCAGCTTTAACGGGGCCACTGGGGCCAACGTCCTGACTTTC; CDR3aa: CASSFNGATGANVLTF
d_gene: TRBD2; v_gene: TRBV5-1; j_gene: TRBJ2-2; abundance: NA; CDR3nt: TGCGCCAGCAGCTTTACGGGGGGGCACACCGGGGAGCTGTTTTTT; CDR3aa: CASSFTGGHTGELFF
d_gene: NA; v_gene: TRBV25-1; j_gene: TRBJ1-5; abundance: NA; CDR3nt: TGTGCCAGCAGTGAGGGACGGATTTATCAGCCCCAGCATTTT; CDR3aa: CASSEGRIYQPQHF
d_gene: NA; v_gene: TRBV19; j_gene: TRBJ1-2; abundance: NA; CDR3nt: TGTGCCAGTAGGACTTACGGGGAAAACTATGGCTACACCTTC; CDR3aa: CASRTYGENYGYTF
d_gene: TRBD1; v_gene: TRBV19; j_gene: TRBJ2-2; abundance: NA; CDR3nt: TGTGCCAGTAGTATGTACAGGGGGCTAGACACCGGGGAGCTGTTTTTT; CDR3aa: CASSMYRGLDTGELFF
d_gene: TRBD1; v_gene: TRBV14; j_gene: TRBJ1-2; abundance: NA; CDR3nt: TGTGCCAGCAGCCCTTTTTCAGGGGGGGACTATGGCTACACCTTC; CDR3aa: CASSPFSGGDYGYTF
d_gene: NA; v_gene: TRBV7-9; j_gene: TRBJ2-2; abundance: NA; CDR3nt: TGTGCCAGCAGCGTAAACCCGAACACCGGGGAGCTGTTTTTT; CDR3aa: CASSVNPNTGELFF